This TCR beta chain derives from a study of cytomegalovirus exposure and HLA in healthy donors. Study-level information: In a later analysis, the roughly 120 validation repertoires were reported to have used the same platform as the roughly 700 first-cohort repertoires. Study results and limitations: Testing in vitro showed a few CMV-associated chains specific for CMV antigens. The study recorded over 150 TCR beta chains that were cytomegalovirus-associated.

Remarks on this clone: What it recognizes is unknown.

Some clones are missing from TCRdb's copy, which holds only in-frame ones; the method was immunoSEQ multiplex PCR. The sample has 350,000 or so clones, 70% to 90% seen once. The sequencing sample was made of PBMCs. This receptor was identified in a woman in her late teens or twenties in good health and CMV-seronegative.

The CDR3 reads CASLGLAGASNEQFF. DNA for the CDR3: TGTGCCAGCCTCGGACTAGCGGGAGCATCCAATGAGCAGTTCTTC. The chain carries TRBV19 and TRBJ2-1, with TRBD2 identical over 13 bases. Unmatched junction bases numbered 8, after V lost 9 bases and J lost 6 bases. This CDR3 region has 15 residues. Per the germline V gene, CDR1 is LNHDA and CDR2 is SQIVND (reference sequence).